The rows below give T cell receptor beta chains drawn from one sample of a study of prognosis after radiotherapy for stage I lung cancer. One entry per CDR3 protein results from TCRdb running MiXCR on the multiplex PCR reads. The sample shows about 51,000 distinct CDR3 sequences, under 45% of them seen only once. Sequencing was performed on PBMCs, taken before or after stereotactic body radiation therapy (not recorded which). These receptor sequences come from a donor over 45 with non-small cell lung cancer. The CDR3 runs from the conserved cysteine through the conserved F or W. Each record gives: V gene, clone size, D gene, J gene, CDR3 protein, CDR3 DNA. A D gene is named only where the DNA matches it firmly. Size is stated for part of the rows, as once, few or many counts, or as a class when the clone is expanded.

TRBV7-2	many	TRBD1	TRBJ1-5	CASSVRTGAGSNQPQHF	TGTGCCAGCAGCGTCCGGACAGGGGCTGGAAGCAATCAGCCCCAGCATTTT
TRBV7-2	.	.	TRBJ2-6	CARSLRGFSSGANVLTF	TGTGCCAGAAGCTTACGAGGATTTAGCTCTGGGGCCAACGTACTGACTTTC
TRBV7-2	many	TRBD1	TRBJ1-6	CASSLTGLAPLHF	TGTGCCAGCAGCCTGACAGGGTTGGCACCCCTCCACTTT
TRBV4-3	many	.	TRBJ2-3	CASSQDPLGTDTQYF	TGCGCCAGCAGCCAAGATCCCCTGGGCACAGATACGCAGTATTTT
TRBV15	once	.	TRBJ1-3	CATSRDRGSGNTIYF	TGTGCCACCAGCAGAGATAGGGGATCAGGAAACACCATATATTTT
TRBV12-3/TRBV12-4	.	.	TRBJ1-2	CASSLGNPIYGYTF	TGTGCCAGCAGTTTAGGGAATCCCATCTATGGCTACACCTTC
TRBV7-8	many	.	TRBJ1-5	CASSLGGFYPSNQPQHF	TGTGCCAGCAGCTTAGGGGGGTTCTACCCTAGCAATCAGCCCCAGCATTTT
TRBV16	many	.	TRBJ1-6	CASSQAKGSPLHF	TGTGCCAGCAGCCAAGCCAAGGGTTCACCCCTCCACTTT
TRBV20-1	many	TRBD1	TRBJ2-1	CSALQGVLNEQFF	TGCAGTGCTCTCCAGGGGGTTCTCAATGAGCAGTTCTTC
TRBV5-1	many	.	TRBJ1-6	CASSLATGYRSPLHF	TGCGCCAGCAGCTTGGCCACGGGTTATCGTTCACCCCTCCACTTT
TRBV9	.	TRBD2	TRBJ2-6	CASSVRLAGTAANVLTF	TGTGCCAGCAGCGTACGCCTAGCGGGAACTGCGGCCAACGTCCTGACTTTC
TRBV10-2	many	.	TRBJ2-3	CASSDGTDTQYF	TGCGCCAGCAGTGACGGCACAGATACGCAGTATTTT
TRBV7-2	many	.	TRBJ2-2	CASSFRFPTGELFF	TGTGCCAGCAGCTTTCGATTCCCAACGGGGGAGCTGTTTTTT
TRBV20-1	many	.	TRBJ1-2	CSARDNYYGYTF	TGCAGTGCTAGAGATAACTACTATGGCTACACCTTC
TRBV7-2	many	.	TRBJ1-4	CASSLLGQLNEKLFF	TGTGCCAGCAGCTTACTAGGACAGCTTAATGAAAAACTGTTTTTT
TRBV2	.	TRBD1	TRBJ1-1	CASSGPGQVTEAFF	TGTGCCAGCAGTGGCCCCGGACAGGTCACTGAAGCTTTCTTT
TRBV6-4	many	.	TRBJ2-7	CASSYPGSREQYF	TGTGCCAGCAGTTACCCGGGGAGTCGGGAGCAGTACTTC
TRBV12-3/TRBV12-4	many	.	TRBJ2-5	CASSLGGLQETQYF	TGTGCCAGCAGTTTAGGAGGGTTACAAGAGACCCAGTACTTC
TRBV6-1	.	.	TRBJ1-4	CASRRVVTTNEKLFF	TGTGCCAGCAGGAGGGTTGTAACAACTAATGAAAAACTATTTTTT
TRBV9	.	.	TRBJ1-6	CAISVYGGNDVSPLHF	TGTGCCATCAGCGTATACGGGGGGAACGACGTTTCACCCCTCCACTTT
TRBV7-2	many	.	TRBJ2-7	CASSLIRTHPQYF	TGTGCCAGCAGCTTAATCCGGACCCACCCGCAGTACTTC
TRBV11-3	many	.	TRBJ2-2	CASSFWARELFF	TGTGCCAGCAGCTTCTGGGCCAGGGAGCTGTTTTTT
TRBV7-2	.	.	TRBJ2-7	CASILVRPTSSYEQYF	TGTGCCAGCATCTTAGTGCGGCCTACGAGCTCCTACGAGCAGTACTTC
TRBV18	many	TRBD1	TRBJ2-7	CASSPQGAGTYEQYF	TGTGCCAGCTCACCACAGGGGGCAGGGACCTACGAGCAGTACTTC
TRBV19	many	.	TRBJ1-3	CASSRGTGNTIYF	TGTGCCTCGTCGCGGGGTACGGGAAACACCATATATTTT
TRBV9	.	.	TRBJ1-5	CASSSSTGPQPQHF	TGTGCCAGCAGCTCCTCCACCGGTCCCCAGCCCCAGCATTTT
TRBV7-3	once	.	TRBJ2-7	CAIILGGSSYEQYF	TGTGCCATCATCTTGGGGGGTAGCTCGTACGAGCAGTACTTC
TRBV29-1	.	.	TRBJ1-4	CSGRFGNEKLFF	TGCAGCGGACGTTTTGGCAATGAAAAACTGTTTTTT
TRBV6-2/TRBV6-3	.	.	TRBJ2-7	CASSEVGTVLSYEQYF	TGTGCCAGCAGTGAAGTGGGGACTGTACTCTCCTACGAGCAGTACTTC
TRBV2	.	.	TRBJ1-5	CASRDDGNQPQHF	TGTGCCAGCAGGGATGACGGCAATCAGCCCCAGCATTTT
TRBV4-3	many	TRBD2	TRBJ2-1	CASSQEAFSGRAGNEQFF	TGCGCCAGCAGCCAAGAGGCCTTCAGCGGGAGGGCTGGAAATGAGCAGTTCTTC